This T cell receptor beta chain was sequenced in a study of blood T cell repertoires in COVID-19. Study-level background: COVID-19 samples from acute and convalescent phases originated in the United States, Italy and Spain. From T cells, B-cell-depleted T cells, or PBMCs came the material, which was cDNA or gDNA.

Per the authors' pipeline: Estimates of nucleated cell counts were drawn from the amplification of reference gene primers. The repertoire was sequenced with immunoSEQ multiplex PCR; TCRdb's copy has only in-frame clones and lacks some. That table gives V, J and clone size, and the DNA gave D and trimming. This table has about 200,000 clones, approximately 82% appearing once. The ends were cut back, 3 bases at V and 4 bases at J, with 7 bases in the middle. Germline loops: CDR1 LNHNV, CDR2 YYDKDF (reference sequence). The CDR3 runs to 13 residues. This clonotype originated in a man in his fifties with active or convalescent COVID-19. The material sequenced was peripheral blood. The chain recombines TRBV15 with TRBJ1-5; no clear D gene. The CDR3 is CATSSQTNQPQHF. In nucleotides, the CDR3 is TGTGCCACCAGCAGCCAGACAAATCAGCCCCAGCATTTT.